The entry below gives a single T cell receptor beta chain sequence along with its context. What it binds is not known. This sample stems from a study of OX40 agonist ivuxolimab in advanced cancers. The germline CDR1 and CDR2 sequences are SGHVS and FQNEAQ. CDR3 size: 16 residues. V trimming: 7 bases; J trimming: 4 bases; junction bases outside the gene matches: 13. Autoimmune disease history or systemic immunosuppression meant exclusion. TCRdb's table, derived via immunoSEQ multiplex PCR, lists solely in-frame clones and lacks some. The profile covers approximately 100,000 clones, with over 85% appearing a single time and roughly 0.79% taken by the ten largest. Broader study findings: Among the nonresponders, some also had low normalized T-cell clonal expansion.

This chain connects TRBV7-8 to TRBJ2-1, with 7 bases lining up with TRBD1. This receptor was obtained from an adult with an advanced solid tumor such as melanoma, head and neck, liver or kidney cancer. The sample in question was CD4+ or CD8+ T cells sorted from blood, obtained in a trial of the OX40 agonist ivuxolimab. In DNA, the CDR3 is TGTGCCAGCACCAAGAGGCAGGGGGTGGGTTACAATGAGCAGTTCTTC. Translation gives CASTKRQGVGYNEQFF.